This T cell receptor (beta chain) is drawn from a study of blood T cell repertoires in COVID-19. Study background: Samples representing acute and convalescent COVID-19 were sourced from the United States, Italy and Spain.

There are 14 residues in the CDR3. V lost 5 bases, J lost 1 base, and 11 bases lay in between. Germline V gene data show CDR1 as MDHEN and CDR2 as SYDVKM. Sequenced by immunoSEQ multiplex PCR; TCRdb stores in-frame clones only, minus some. The table lists roughly 60,000 clones, around 83% of them singletons, with about 9.4% in the top ten. The V and J genes are TRBV28 and TRBJ2-5, with D possibly matching TRBD1 (6 bases). Sequencing was done on a sample of peripheral blood. The TCR sequence derives from a man in his forties or fifties with COVID-19, enrolled during active disease. The CDR3 sequence: CASSPWTAQETQYF. The CDR3 nucleotides read TGTGCCAGCAGTCCGTGGACAGCCCAAGAGACCCAGTACTTC.